These 15 T cell receptor beta chains came from one sample sequenced in a study of T cell responses to AZD1222 COVID-19 vaccine. Data came from immunoSEQ multiplex PCR; TCRdb stores just in-frame clones and leaves some out. The sample consists of 180,000 or so clones, almost 90% of them appearing once. Here the sequenced sample was peripheral blood, taken on day 0 of AZD1222 vaccination. The origin of the receptors is an adult in good health.

This clone turned up a few times. V is TRBV7-3 and J is TRBJ2-5; D unclear. From germline, CDR1 is SGHTA and CDR2 FQGTGA. This CDR3 comprises 13 residues. Trimming left V 6 bases short and J 1 base short, with 9 bases between. For the CDR3, the DNA is TGTGCCAGCAGTCAAACCATCCAAGAGACCCAGTACTTC. It encodes CASSQTIQETQYF.

In this sample, this clone turned up once. J is TRBJ1-6 and V is TRBV7-9; D possibly corresponds to TRBD1 (6 bases). Trimming took off 1 base at V and 9 bases at J, with 10 bases between the two ends. Per germline, CDR1 SEHNR and CDR2 FQNEAQ (reference sequence). The CDR3 contains 14 residues. CDR3 sequence: CASSLDRVASPLHF. The CDR3 nucleotides read TGTGCCAGCAGCTTAGACAGGGTGGCTTCACCCCTCCACTTT.

The chain recombines TRBV11-2 with TRBJ1-1, with D possibly matching TRBD1 (6 bases). CDR1 is SGHAT, CDR2 FQNNGV, per germline. The length of the CDR3 is 15 residues. V lost 5 bases and J lost 1, with 14 bases in between. DNA of the CDR3: TGTGCCAGCAGCCGTCTACGGACAGCGAACACTGAAGCTTTCTTT. It encodes CASSRLRTANTEAFF. The full variable domain, in which reference TRBV11-2 and TRBJ1-1 provide the parts outside the CDR3, is EAGVAQSPRYKIIEKRQSVAFWCNPISGHATLYWYQQILGQGPKLLIQFQNNGVVDDSQLPKDRFSAERLKGVDSTLKIQPAKLEDSAVYLCASSRLRTANTEAFFGQGTRLTVV.

The chain carries TRBV27 and TRBJ1-6; no firm D call. V lost 4 bases and J 7 bases, leaving 11 bases between the germline ends. Germline values: CDR1 MNHEY, CDR2 SMNVEV (reference sequence). This CDR3 spans 14 amino acids. The CDR3 coding sequence is TGTGCCAGCAGTTCCCCGGGTTTGAATTCACCCCTCCACTTT. It yields the protein CASSSPGLNSPLHF.

The chain joins TRBV6-5 to TRBJ1-2, with D possibly matching TRBD1 (5 bases). Trimming removed 5 bases at V and 2 bases at J, with 12 bases between. Germline CDR1 MNHEY, CDR2 SVGAGI. The CDR3 has 14 residues. In DNA form, the CDR3 reads TGTGCCAGCAGTCAGACAGAAACAAACTATGGCTACACCTTC. This translates into CASSQTETNYGYTF.

This clone came up a few times. The chain has TRBV4-1 and TRBJ1-1; the D gene is possibly TRBD1 (5 bases). CDR3 length: 14 residues. From germline, CDR1 is MGHRA and CDR2 YSYEKL. V was pared by 4 bases and J by 3 bases, with 12 bases between. DNA of the CDR3: TGCGCCAGCAGCCCAGGGAACCCCGACACTGAAGCTTTCTTT. This codes for CASSPGNPDTEAFF.

V usage is TRBV3-1 (or the pseudogene TRBV3-2) and J usage is TRBJ2-7; D unresolved. Germline assignment: CDR1 LGHDT and CDR2 YNNKEL (reference sequence). Trimming took off 6 bases at V and 6 bases at J, with 18 bases between the two ends. This CDR3 region has 14 residues. This CDR3 reads CASSPQVAKSEQYF. CDR3 in DNA: TGTGCCAGCAGTCCCCAGGTGGCGAAAAGCGAGCAGTACTTC.

Concerning this clone itself: Other nucleotide sequences from this sample produce the same CDR3. The chain carries TRBV5-6 and TRBJ1-3; D uncertain. This CDR3 is 12 amino acids long. Deletions cut 2 bases from V and 2 bases from J, with 2 bases between. Germline V gives CDR1 SGHDT, CDR2 YYEEEE. The CDR3 spells CASSFAGNTIYF. In DNA, the CDR3 is TGTGCCAGCAGCTTTGCTGGAAACACCATATATTTT.

V and J are TRBV11-2 and TRBJ1-6; 8 positions agree with TRBD1. Germline V gives CDR1 SGHAT, CDR2 FQNNGV. The CDR3 runs 15 residues. The trim removed 1 base at V and 8 bases at J, leaving 4 bases unmatched. The CDR3 sequence: CASSLGGTGDSPLHF. The CDR3 nucleotides read TGTGCCAGCAGCTTAGGGGGGACAGGAGATTCACCCCTCCACTTT.

J is TRBJ1-1 and V is TRBV11-3, with TRBD1 matching over 7 bases. The germline gives CDR1 SGHNT, CDR2 YENEEA. J gave up 1 base and V 4 bases, and 6 bases lay outside the gene matches. CDR3 length equals 15 residues. DNA for the CDR3: TGTGCCAGCAGCTCGCGACAGGGAAGGAACACTGAAGCTTTCTTT. It is translated as CASSSRQGRNTEAFF.

V usage is TRBV19 and J usage is TRBJ2-7; 7 bases are a match to TRBD2. Germline V gene data show CDR1 as LNHDA and CDR2 as SQIVND (reference sequence). The V segment lost 4 bases and the J segment 2 bases; nucleotides outside the gene matches: 2. The CDR3 loop spans 13 amino acids. The CDR3 bases are TGTGCCAGTAGTAAAGGGACTACCTACGAGCAGTACTTC. This encodes CASSKGTTYEQYF.

This clone came up once. The chain is built from TRBV5-1 and TRBJ2-2; D gene uncertain. Germline V gene lookup returns CDR1 SGHRS and CDR2 YFSETQ. The V gene lost 0 bases and the J gene lost 1 base, with 4 bases spanning the gap. The CDR3 loop spans 14 amino acids. DNA for the CDR3: TGCGCCAGCAGCTTGGGAAGGAACACCGGGGAGCTGTTTTTT. Its translation: CASSLGRNTGELFF.

In nucleotides, the CDR3 is TGTGCCAGCAGCTATAGCGGGGATCAGCCCCAGCATTTT. Its protein is CASSYSGDQPQHF. The chain uses TRBV7-9 and TRBJ1-5; D remains unclear. Germline V gene sequence: CDR1 SEHNR, CDR2 FQNEAQ (reference sequence). V gave up 4 bases and J gave up 5 bases, with 9 bases separating them. The CDR3 has 13 amino acids.

The chain joins TRBV6-5 to TRBJ2-2; D not certain. The CDR3 covers 14 residues. Trimming took 4 bases from V and 5 from J, leaving 11 bases between them. Germline CDR1 MNHEY, CDR2 SVGAGI. Here the CDR3 reads CASSSAIWTGELFF. The CDR3 DNA reads as TGTGCCAGCAGTTCGGCAATTTGGACCGGGGAGCTGTTTTTT.

The chain couples TRBV4-1 to TRBJ1-6, with D perhaps TRBD1 (5 bases). From germline, CDR1 is MGHRA and CDR2 YSYEKL. V shed 1 base and J shed 10 bases, with 11 bases lying between them. This CDR3 region has 14 residues. The CDR3, as DNA: TGCGCCAGCAGCCAAGGGCAGGGAGCCTCACCCCTCCACTTT. Amino acid sequence: CASSQGQGASPLHF.